This T cell receptor beta chain was captured by sequencing in a study of blood T cell repertoires in COVID-19 (dated by TCRdb to the early 2020s). About the full investigation: Collaborator samples came from the United States, Italy and Spain and covered acute and convalescent phases of COVID-19. The material from the prospective study consisted of cDNA or gDNA derived from T cells, B-cell-depleted T cells, or PBMCs. Deeply sampled blood TCRbeta repertoires from subjects exposed to, actively infected with, or recovered from COVID-19 were included in the dataset. The repertoires were made available in a free public database intended to serve as a resource for research on the immune response to SARS-CoV-2. The samples were drawn from the first 160 participants of the ongoing ImmuneRACE study and from under 1,500 subjects provided by 6 global collaborators. A de-identified subject ID, COVID-19 status, age in years and sex were almost always included in the sample metadata. HLA class I and class II types, where available, came from metadata supplied by the sample provider rather than from assay-based typing.

With regard to this clone: There is no known antigen for this receptor. Base-call qualities are not available, and no considerably larger clone is one nucleotide away. The same CDR3 is also encoded by other DNA sequences in this sample.

The junction shows trimming of 6 bases on V and 0 bases on J, plus 12 bases between the germline ends. The CDR3 starts with the cysteine, ends with the phenylalanine, and has 15 residues. The CDR3 DNA has 45 bases and is translated from base 1. Sequences SEHNR (CDR1) and FQNEAQ (CDR2) are obtained from the germline V gene (reference sequence). Each collaborating institution followed its own protocols to collect whole blood in K2EDTA tubes. For TCRbeta analysis, collaborator samples were shipped as frozen whole blood, as isolated PBMCs, or as DNA extracted from either sample type. Summary of the overall study and its limitations: Clinical and demographic metadata were provided uncurated, with the amount varying by source and participant.

The immunoSEQ Assay, a bias-controlled multiplex PCR, was used to amplify TCRbeta CDR3 regions from genomic DNA. As for how the authors treated the data: Nucleated cell counts per sample were estimated from amplification of reference gene primers within the assay. To quantify the absolute abundance of each unique TCRbeta CDR3 rearrangement, sequence reads were collapsed and filtered. Productive Simpson clonality was computed per sample as the square root of Simpson's diversity index over productive rearrangements. TCRdb provides this immuneACCESS table in a form limited to in-frame rearrangements. Some clones are lacking; in checked studies, under half of them reflect an unresolved V gene, and why the rest are absent is not known. The V and J calls and clone size are taken from that table; D and trimming were inferred from the DNA. This sample comprises approximately 230,000 clones, approximately 86% of them detected only once. Approximately 4.9% of the sample lies in the top ten.

The TCR was taken from a woman at least 80 years old with active or convalescent COVID-19. Sequenced: peripheral blood. In this chain, TRBV7-9 is recombined with TRBJ2-1; a tentative D match to TRBD2 spans 6 bases. The nucleotide sequence reads TGTGCCAGCAGTCCTCGGGGGAGCTCCTACAATGAGCAGTTCTTC. It encodes CASSPRGSSYNEQFF.